The T cell receptor (beta chain) under discussion was sequenced for a study of control samples from healthy donors and cancer patients. This CDR3 has 12 amino acids. The V end lost 5 bases, the J end lost 1 base, and 3 bases lay between the germline ends. In germline, CDR1 is SGHTA, CDR2 FQGNSA. The repertoire was sequenced with immunoSEQ multiplex PCR; TCRdb's copy has only in-frame clones and lacks some. The table lists 150,000 to 200,000 clones, 75% to 95% of them singletons. Sequencing was done on a sample of blood. The chain joins TRBV7-2 to TRBJ1-5; no definite D call. This clonotype originated in a woman aged 25 to 39 in good health. CDR3 sequence reads: CASSHSNQPQHF. The CDR3 DNA is TGTGCCAGCAGCCACAGCAATCAGCCCCAGCATTTT. Supplemented by reference TRBV7-2 and TRBJ1-5, the full variable domain reads GAGVSQSPSNKVTEKGKDVELRCDPISGHTALYWYRQSLGQGLEFLIYFQGNSAPDKSGLPSDRFSAERTGGSVSTLTIQRTQQEDSAVYLCASSHSNQPQHFGDGTRLSIL.